This TCR beta chain was sequenced in a study of cytotoxic CD8 clonotypes in ibrutinib-treated CLL. The V end lost 2 bases, the J end lost 6 bases, and 10 bases lay between the germline ends. The CDR3 covers 13 residues. CDR1 is SNHLY and CDR2 is FYNNEI in the germline V gene. Profiled with immunoSEQ multiplex PCR; TCRdb holds only in-frame clones, not every one. The sample lists about 250,000 clones, under 80% occurring once. The origin of this receptor is a human donor with chronic lymphocytic leukemia. Source: PBMCs, taken after 24 months of ibrutinib treatment. The chain is built from TRBV2 and TRBJ1-2, with D perhaps matching TRBD1 (5 bases). CDR3 loop: CASSELTENGYTF. In DNA form, the CDR3 reads TGTGCCAGCAGTGAACTGACAGAGAATGGCTACACCTTC.